In this sample, the clone carrying this T cell receptor (beta chain) turned up many times. Its antigen is currently unknown. Germline V gives CDR1 DFQATT, CDR2 SNEGSKA (reference sequence). The CDR3 extends over 17 amino acids. Trimming took 0 bases from V and 1 from J; bases not matched to a gene: 10. This sample's TCRbeta library carried unique molecular identifier barcodes. TCRdb processed the PCR reads anew with MiXCR; each CDR3 protein has one entry. The data show roughly 280,000 distinct CDR3 sequences, more than 9% seen once. The sample originates from a study of T-cell reconstitution after alpha-beta-depleted transplantation in children. Findings of the study overall: Reportedly, only several hundred clones from non-depleted graft cells drove alpha-beta T-cell counts at about two months.

The chain carries TRBV20-1 and TRBJ2-3; 7 bases align to TRBD1. This clonotype was sampled from a male patient between 2 and 9 years old who had a stem cell transplant for chronic granulomatous disease, so the T cells may come from the graft donor. Sample: peripheral blood, taken 180 days after TCRalphabeta/CD19-depleted stem cell transplant. The DNA for the CDR3 is TGCAGTGCTAGAGACCCGGGACAGCTATCTGGCACAGATACGCAGTATTTT. It yields the protein CSARDPGQLSGTDTQYF.